A single sample is the source of the 2 T cell receptor beta chains below, sequenced in a study of blood T cell repertoires in COVID-19. The method was immunoSEQ multiplex PCR; TCRdb's version includes in-frame clones alone and lacks a portion of them. The repertoire holds hundreds of thousands of clones, with around 86% as singletons. The material sequenced was peripheral blood. All receptors come from a woman aged 55-69 years who had recovered from COVID-19.

The chain joins TRBV10-3 to TRBJ1-2, with 7 bases that match TRBD1. V shed 8 bases, J shed 4 bases, and the junction held 16 bases outside the gene matches. The CDR3 loop spans 16 amino acids. Germline lookup yields CDR1 ENHRY and CDR2 SYGVKD. This CDR3 reads CAISGDSEKIPYGYTF. CDR3 DNA: TGTGCCATCTCCGGGGACAGCGAAAAAATACCCTATGGCTACACCTTC.

This sequence joins TRBV6-2 or TRBV6-3 and TRBJ1-2; 8 nucleotides match TRBD1. The CDR3 sequence is 17 residues long. Trimming at V came to 6 bases and at J to 4 bases, leaving 16 bases not matched to a gene. Germline V gene data show CDR1 as MNHEY and CDR2 as SVGEGT. CDR3 loop: CASSPTGQGSIGYGYTF. DNA of the CDR3: TGTGCCAGCAGCCCTACCGGACAGGGTAGTATAGGCTATGGCTACACCTTC.